These T cell receptor beta chains were read from a single sample in a study of blood T cell repertoires in COVID-19. This table comes from immunoSEQ multiplex PCR, and its TCRdb copy is limited to in-frame clones, with some not included. The repertoire has about 150,000 clones, 80% to 90% of them found once; the top ten carry roughly 7.3%. Sequenced sample: PBMCs or T cells enriched from blood (not recorded which). All receptors come from a woman aged 50 to 65 who had recovered from COVID-19. Both conserved end residues are part of each CDR3. A D gene is named only where the DNA matches it firmly.

D	V	J	DNA	CDR3
TRBD1	TRBV19	TRBJ2-1	TGTGCCACGACCACCCCGGGACAGGCGGAGTTCTTC	CATTTPGQAEFF
NA	TRBV28	TRBJ2-7	TGTGCCAGCAGACCTTACGGACTGGAGACCTACGAGCAGTACTTC	CASRPYGLETYEQYF
NA	TRBV19	TRBJ1-2	TGTGCCAGTAGTAGTCCCGAGTTACGGCGGAGTGGCTACACCTTC	CASSSPELRRSGYTF
TRBD1	TRBV19	TRBJ1-5	TGTGCCAGTCCATCGGACAGGTCCGAGAATCAGCCCCAGCATTTT	CASPSDRSENQPQHF
TRBD1	TRBV18	TRBJ1-1	TGTGCCAGCTCACCGATGAATGTGGGACAGGGACGGGAAGCTTTCTTT	CASSPMNVGQGREAFF
NA	TRBV2	TRBJ2-4	TGTGCCAGCAGTGGTAGCGACAGCAGGGGAGGGAAAAACATTCAGTACTTC	CASSGSDSRGGKNIQYF
TRBD2	TRBV18	TRBJ2-5	TGTGCCAGCTCCCTAAGCCGAAGCCTTAGCGGGACAAGAGAGACCCAGTACTTC	CASSLSRSLSGTRETQYF
NA	TRBV29-1	TRBJ1-4	TGCAGCGTTGGGGGGACGGGGGGGGAAAAACTGTTTTTT	CSVGGTGGEKLFF
NA	TRBV19	TRBJ2-7	TGTGCCAGTAGTATAGGAACAGGGATAGGCGAGCAGTACTTC	CASSIGTGIGEQYF
NA	TRBV20-1	TRBJ2-1	TGCAGTGCTAGTAACTCCGCCCCGCGGTCCTACAATGAGCAGTTCTTC	CSASNSAPRSYNEQFF
TRBD2	TRBV4-3	TRBJ2-1	TGCGCCAGCAGCCAAGCAGCGGGAGGGTGGAATGAGCAGTTCTTC	CASSQAAGGWNEQFF